Listed here are 26 T cell receptor beta chains from one sample, sequenced in a study of T cell repertoires in cytomegalovirus infection. TCRdb re-called the reads with MiXCR, one entry per CDR3 protein. Altogether about 220,000 distinct CDR3 sequences are present, about 40% being singletons, with the ten largest covering approximately 59%. No antigen is known for these receptors. Sequencing used CD8+ T cells from cultured PBMCs, obtained from culture after CMV antigen stimulation. The receptors were sampled from a human donor in good health (CMV status not recorded). Some clones in this sample may be carry-over from other donors' samples.

The gene calls are TRBV30 and TRBJ2-7; D may be TRBD1 or TRBD2 (5 bases each). Germline loops: CDR1 GTSNPN, CDR2 SVGIG (reference sequence). V was shortened by 5 bases and J by 2 bases, with 13 bases between the two germline ends. The CDR3 loop spans 13 amino acids. As DNA, the CDR3 is TGTGCCTGGGGGGACGTAAATCCCTACGAGCAGTACTTC. Protein sequence: CAWGDVNPYEQYF. Full variable domain (missing parts from reference TRBV30 and TRBJ2-7): SQTIHQWPATLVQPVGSPLSLECTVEGTSNPNLYWYRQAAGRGLQLLFYSVGIGQISSEVPQNLSASRPQDRQFILSSKKLLLSDSGFYLCAWGDVNPYEQYFGPGTRLTVT.

The rearrangement links TRBV7-6 to TRBJ2-5; D remains ambiguous. Germline CDR1 and CDR2: SGHVS and FNYEAQ. The ends were cut back, 5 bases at V and 5 bases at J, with 9 bases in the middle. There are 12 residues in the CDR3. This chain's CDR3 is CASSILKETQYF. CDR3 sequence (DNA): TGTGCCAGCAGCATTTTGAAGGAGACCCAGTACTTC.

The chain recombines TRBV5-4 with TRBJ2-7; 11 bases are a match to TRBD1. The CDR3 extends over 16 amino acids. The J segment lost 1 base and the V segment lost 3 bases, leaving 6 bases of the junction unmatched. Germline V CDR1 and CDR2: SGHNT, YYREEE (reference sequence). CDR3 protein: CASSSGQGEISYEQYF. The CDR3 bases are TGTGCCAGCAGCTCGGGACAGGGGGAGATATCCTACGAGCAGTACTTC.

This clonotype was recorded at least ten times. CDR3 in DNA: TGTGCCTGCCTGCCTAGCGGGGTCTGTAATGAGCAGTTCTTC. It is translated as CACLPSGVCNEQFF. The chain links TRBV7-2 to TRBJ2-1, with 9 bases that match TRBD2. CDR1 SGHTA and CDR2 FQGNSA come from the germline V gene. The CDR3 totals 14 residues. V shed 11 bases and J 7 bases; nucleotides not matched to a gene: 12.

The chain recombines TRBV7-6 with TRBJ1-5; D is unclear. With 1 base removed from V and 2 bases from J, the gap between germline ends came to 12 bases. The CDR3 totals 16 residues. CDR1 is SGHVS and CDR2 is FNYEAQ in the germline V gene. Here the CDR3 reads CASSLVTGGGNQPQHF. The CDR3 bases are TGTGCCAGCAGCTTAGTAACGGGTGGGGGCAATCAGCCCCAGCATTTT.

V usage is TRBV12-3 or TRBV12-4 and J usage is TRBJ2-3; 13 nucleotides align to TRBD2. The CDR3 covers 15 residues. V shed 6 bases, J shed 9 bases, and the junction held 9 bases outside the gene matches. CDR3 in amino acids: CASSITSGGAITQYF. For the CDR3, the DNA is TGTGCCAGCAGCATAACTAGCGGGGGGGCAATCACGCAGTATTTT.

In its sample, this clonotype was seen once. The J gene is TRBJ2-1, the V gene TRBV11-2; TRBD2 matches 8 bases. Trimming removed 1 base from V and 6 bases from J; junction bases left unmatched: 17. Germline loops: CDR1 SGHAT, CDR2 FQNNGV. The CDR3 has 19 amino acids. The CDR3 loop is CASSLAPGSPGLGVNEQFF. CDR3 in DNA: TGTGCCAGCAGCTTAGCTCCGGGATCCCCGGGACTAGGGGTCAATGAGCAGTTCTTC.

This clonotype was counted between two and nine times. The gene calls are TRBV7-8 and TRBJ1-1; TRBD1 aligns across 8 bases. This CDR3 region has 14 residues. Trimming at V came to 6 bases and at J to 5 bases, leaving 8 bases not matched to a gene. From germline, CDR1 is SGHVS and CDR2 FQNEAQ. The CDR3 DNA reads as TGTGCCAGCAGGTTCGACAGGGGTGGGACTGAAGCTTTCTTT. This codes for CASRFDRGGTEAFF. The whole variable domain, remainder taken from reference TRBV7-8 and TRBJ1-1, is GAGVSQSPRYKVAKRGQDVALRCDPISGHVSLFWYQQALGQGPEFLTYFQNEAQLDKSGLPSDRFFAERPEGSVSTLKIQRTQQEDSAVYLCASRFDRGGTEAFFGQGTRLTVV.

This clonotype was seen many times. The J gene is TRBJ2-6, the V gene TRBV7-9, with TRBD2 matching over 7 bases. The CDR3 length is 16 residues. CDR1 is SEHNR and CDR2 is FQNEAQ in the germline V gene (reference sequence). V was pared by 5 bases and J by 2 bases, with 6 bases of the junction left unmatched. The CDR3 spells CASSLQGGPGANVLTF. The CDR3 coding sequence is TGTGCCAGCAGCCTCCAGGGAGGGCCTGGGGCCAACGTCCTGACTTTC.

There are a few counts of this clonotype. The chain is built from TRBV5-1 and TRBJ2-6; possibly TRBD2 for D (6 bases). Between the trimmed V and J ends, which lost 3 bases and 4 bases, there was a span of 26 bases. Germline loops: CDR1 SGHRS, CDR2 YFSETQ. The CDR3 loop spans 20 amino acids. As DNA, the CDR3 is TGCGCCAGCAGCTCGTTCGGTACGGGAGAACTGCTTTCCGGGGCCAACGTCCTGACTTTC. This encodes CASSSFGTGELLSGANVLTF. The whole variable domain, remainder taken from reference TRBV5-1 and TRBJ2-6, is KAGVTQTPRYLIKTRGQQVTLSCSPISGHRSVSWYQQTPGQGLQFLFEYFSETQRNKGNFPGRFSGRQFSNSRSEMNVSTLELGDSALYLCASSSFGTGELLSGANVLTFGAGSRLTVL.

This chain connects TRBV11-2 to TRBJ1-1, with D unclear. Germline CDR1 and CDR2: SGHAT and FQNNGV. The CDR3 contains 15 residues. V was pared by 0 bases and J by 0 bases, with 8 bases between. CDR3 loop: CASSLDVGLNTEAFF. The CDR3 DNA reads TGTGCCAGCAGCTTAGACGTAGGGCTGAACACTGAAGCTTTCTTT.

CDR3 sequence (DNA): TGTGCCAGCAGTTTCATTTCGGGCGAGCAGTACTTC. Residues: CASSFISGEQYF. The chain is built from TRBV27 and TRBJ2-7, with unresolved D. Trimming shortened V by 3 bases and J by 6 bases, and 9 bases separated the two germline ends. This CDR3 contains 12 residues. In germline, CDR1 is MNHEY, CDR2 SMNVEV (reference sequence).

The chain carries TRBV24-1 and TRBJ2-2; D gene ambiguous. Germline CDR1 KGHDR, CDR2 SFDVKD. There are 12 residues in the CDR3. Trimming took 5 bases from V and 6 from J, leaving 6 bases between them. This chain's CDR3 is CATSGQAGELFF. CDR3 nucleotides: TGTGCCACCAGTGGGCAGGCCGGGGAGCTGTTTTTT.

There are a few counts of this clonotype. The J gene is TRBJ2-7, the V gene TRBV3-1, with 10 bases fitting TRBD2. Germline CDR1 is LGHDT and CDR2 is YNNKEL (reference sequence). The CDR3 runs to 15 residues. Unmatched junction bases numbered 6, after V lost 2 bases and J lost 5 bases. The CDR3 region has the DNA TGTGCCAGCAGCCAAAGGAGAACTAGCGGGGACGAGCAGTACTTC. Amino acid sequence: CASSQRRTSGDEQYF.

This clonotype has just a few counts. The chain recombines TRBV5-1 with TRBJ1-2, with no clear D. V shed 5 bases and J shed 8 bases, with 16 bases lying between them. Germline V gives CDR1 SGHRS, CDR2 YFSETQ. The CDR3 contains 13 residues. For the CDR3, the DNA is TGCGCCAGCAGTAAGGAGGAGGCGGCCGGCTACACCTTC. Protein: CASSKEEAAGYTF.

The chain couples TRBV5-4 to TRBJ1-2, with D unclear. The V and J ends lost 4 bases and 4 bases respectively, with 14 bases between them. Germline V gene sequence: CDR1 SGHNT, CDR2 YYREEE (reference sequence). This CDR3 is built from 14 residues. This CDR3 is CASSPGGSLYGYTF. The CDR3 DNA sequence: TGTGCCAGCAGCCCAGGAGGATCTCTCTATGGCTACACCTTC. Full variable domain (missing parts from reference TRBV5-4 and TRBJ1-2): ETGVTQSPTHLIKTRGQQVTLRCSSQSGHNTVSWYQQALGQGPQFIFQYYREEENGRGNFPPRFSGLQFPNYSSELNVNALELDDSALYLCASSPGGSLYGYTFGSGTRLTVV.

The gene calls are TRBV2 and TRBJ2-1, with D hard to call. Germline-derived CDR1 and CDR2 are SNHLY and FYNNEI. Trimming removed 11 bases at V and 2 bases at J, with 19 bases between. This CDR3 has 15 residues. The CDR3 region has the DNA TGTGCCTACCCTCGGGTCGGGTCCCCCTACAATGAGCAGTTCTTC. Its translation: CAYPRVGSPYNEQFF.

The rearrangement uses TRBV6-1 and TRBJ2-7; D may be TRBD2 (6 bases). The V end lost 1 base, the J end lost 2 bases, and 12 bases lay between the germline ends. CDR3 length: 15 amino acids. The germline CDR1 and CDR2 sequences are MNHNS and SASEGT. CDR3 protein: CASSEGPSATYEQYF. The CDR3 region has the DNA TGTGCCAGCAGTGAAGGTCCTAGCGCTACCTACGAGCAGTACTTC.

There are a few counts of this clonotype. V and J are TRBV18 and TRBJ1-1; TRBD1 might be the D (6 bases). This CDR3 region has 15 residues. The V gene's germline CDR1 is KGHSH and CDR2 LQKENI. The ends were cut back, 0 bases at V and 4 bases at J, with 12 bases in the middle. The CDR3 protein is CASSPPRGRGTEAFF. DNA for the CDR3: TGTGCCAGCTCACCACCGCGGGGGCGAGGCACTGAAGCTTTCTTT.

In its sample, this clonotype was seen a few times. The V call is TRBV12-3 or TRBV12-4, the J call TRBJ2-7; 7 bases agree with TRBD1. The CDR3 sequence is 14 residues long. Germline trimming cut 5 bases from V and 1 base from J; bases unmatched to any gene: 5. The CDR3 spells CASSLPGQSYEQYF. As DNA, the CDR3 is TGTGCCAGCAGTCTCCCGGGACAGTCCTACGAGCAGTACTTC.

This chain connects TRBV7-9 to TRBJ2-5, with D maybe TRBD2 (5 bases). Trimming took 6 bases from V and 9 from J, leaving 26 bases between them. Germline values: CDR1 SEHNR, CDR2 FQNEAQ (reference sequence). The CDR3 runs to 16 residues. The CDR3 protein is CASRPREEAQLEAQYF. CDR3 in DNA: TGTGCCAGCAGACCCCGCGAAGAGGCCCAATTGGAGGCCCAGTACTTC.

This clonotype has a handful of counts. DNA for the CDR3: TGTGCCAGTTCCGCCTTAAAAGGGGGACCCTACAATGAGCAGTTCTTC. Encoded protein: CASSALKGGPYNEQFF. The chain joins TRBV7-2 to TRBJ2-1, with D perhaps TRBD1 (6 bases). V was clipped by 9 bases and J by 2 bases, with 20 bases between them. This CDR3 comprises 16 residues. Germline V gives CDR1 SGHTA, CDR2 FQGNSA.

This clonotype was seen a few times. This chain joins TRBV9 and TRBJ1-2; no definite D call. Per germline, CDR1 SGDLS and CDR2 YYNGEE. Trimming removed 3 bases from V and 0 bases from J, with 0 bases in between. The CDR3 is 11 amino acids. CDR3 residues: CASSANYGYTF. In nucleotides, the CDR3 is TGTGCCAGCAGCGCTAACTATGGCTACACCTTC.

This clonotype was recorded many times. The chain employs TRBV7-3 and TRBJ2-5, with D unresolved. V was cut by 2 bases and J by 4 bases, with 8 bases left in between. CDR3 length: 13 residues. From germline, CDR1 is SGHTA and CDR2 FQGTGA. The DNA of the CDR3 is TGTGCCAGCAGCTTAGGGTCGGGAGAGACCCAGTACTTC. Protein sequence: CASSLGSGETQYF.

V and J are TRBV5-4 and TRBJ1-1, with unresolved D. The CDR3 spans 14 residues. V was shortened by 4 bases and J by 0 bases, with 10 bases between the two germline ends. Germline CDR1 SGHNT, CDR2 YYREEE (reference sequence). The CDR3 DNA reads TGTGCCAGCAGCAACGGGTCTCTGAACACTGAAGCTTTCTTT. Translated, it gives CASSNGSLNTEAFF.

The genes are TRBV12-5 and TRBJ2-1; D is unresolved. V dropped 6 bases and J dropped 5 bases, with 2 bases sitting between them. This CDR3 region has 10 residues. The germline CDR1 and CDR2 sequences are LGHNT and FRNRAP. CDR3 amino acids: CASGHNEQFF. CDR3 in DNA: TGTGCTAGTGGCCACAATGAGCAGTTCTTC.